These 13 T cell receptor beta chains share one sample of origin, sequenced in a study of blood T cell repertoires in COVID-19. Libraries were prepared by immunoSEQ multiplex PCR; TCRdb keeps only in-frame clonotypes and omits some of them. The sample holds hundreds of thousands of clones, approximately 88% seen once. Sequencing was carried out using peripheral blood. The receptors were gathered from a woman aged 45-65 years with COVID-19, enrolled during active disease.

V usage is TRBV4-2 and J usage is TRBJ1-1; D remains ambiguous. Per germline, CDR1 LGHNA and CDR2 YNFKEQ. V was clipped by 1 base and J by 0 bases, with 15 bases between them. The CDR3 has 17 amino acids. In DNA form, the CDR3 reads TGTGCCAGCAGCCAAGGATTGAATGGTGGCCTGAACACTGAAGCTTTCTTT. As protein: CASSQGLNGGLNTEAFF.

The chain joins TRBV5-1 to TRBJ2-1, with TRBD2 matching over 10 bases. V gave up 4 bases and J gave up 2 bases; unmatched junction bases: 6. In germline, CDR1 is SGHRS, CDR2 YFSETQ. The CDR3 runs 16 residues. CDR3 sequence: CASSRSAGGAYNEQFF. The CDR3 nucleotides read TGCGCCAGCAGCCGCTCAGCGGGGGGGGCCTACAATGAGCAGTTCTTC.

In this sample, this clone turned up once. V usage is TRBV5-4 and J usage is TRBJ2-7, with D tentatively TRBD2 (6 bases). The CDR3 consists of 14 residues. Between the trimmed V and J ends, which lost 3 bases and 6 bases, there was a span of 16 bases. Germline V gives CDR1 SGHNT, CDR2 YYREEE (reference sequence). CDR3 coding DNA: TGTGCCAGCAGCTCTTGGGACTTAACGGGCGAGCAGTACTTC. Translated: CASSSWDLTGEQYF.

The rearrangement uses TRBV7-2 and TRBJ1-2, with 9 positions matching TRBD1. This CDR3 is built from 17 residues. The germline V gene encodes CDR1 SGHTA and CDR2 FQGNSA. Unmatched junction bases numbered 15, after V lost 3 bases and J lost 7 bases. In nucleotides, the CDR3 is TGTGCCAGCAGCTTTAGCGCCGCGGGACAGGGCAGAGGTGGCTACACCTTC. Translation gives CASSFSAAGQGRGGYTF.

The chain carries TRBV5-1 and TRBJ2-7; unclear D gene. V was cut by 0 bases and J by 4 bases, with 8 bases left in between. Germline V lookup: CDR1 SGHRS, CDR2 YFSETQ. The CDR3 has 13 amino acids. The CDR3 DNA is TGCGCCAGCAGCTTGGCTTTCGGGTACGAGCAGTACTTC. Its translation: CASSLAFGYEQYF.

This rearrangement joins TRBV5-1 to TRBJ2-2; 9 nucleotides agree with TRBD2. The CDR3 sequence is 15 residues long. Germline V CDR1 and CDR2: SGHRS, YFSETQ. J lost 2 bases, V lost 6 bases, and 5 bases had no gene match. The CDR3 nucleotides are TGCGCCAGCAATAGCGGGGGCCTTAACACCGGGGAGCTGTTTTTT. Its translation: CASNSGGLNTGELFF.

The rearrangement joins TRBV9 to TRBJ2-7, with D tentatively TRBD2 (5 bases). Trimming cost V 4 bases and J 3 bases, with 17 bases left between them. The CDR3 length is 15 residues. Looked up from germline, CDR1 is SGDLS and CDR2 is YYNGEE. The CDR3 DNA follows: TGTGCCAGCAGCCCGGACCTAGCTCAACACTACGAGCAGTACTTC. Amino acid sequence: CASSPDLAQHYEQYF.

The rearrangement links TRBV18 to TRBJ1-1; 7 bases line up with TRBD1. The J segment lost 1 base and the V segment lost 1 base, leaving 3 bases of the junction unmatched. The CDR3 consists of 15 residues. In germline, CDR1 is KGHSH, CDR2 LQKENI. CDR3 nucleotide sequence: TGTGCCAGCTCACCACTACAGGGGCAGAACACTGAAGCTTTCTTT. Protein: CASSPLQGQNTEAFF.

The CDR3 here is CSASRFRQETQYF. As DNA, the CDR3 is TGCAGTGCTAGTCGGTTCAGGCAAGAGACCCAGTACTTC. The chain joins TRBV20-1 to TRBJ2-5; unclear D gene. The ends were cut back, 3 bases at V and 2 bases at J, with 10 bases in the middle. CDR1 is DFQATT, CDR2 SNEGSKA, per germline (reference sequence). The CDR3 runs to 13 residues.

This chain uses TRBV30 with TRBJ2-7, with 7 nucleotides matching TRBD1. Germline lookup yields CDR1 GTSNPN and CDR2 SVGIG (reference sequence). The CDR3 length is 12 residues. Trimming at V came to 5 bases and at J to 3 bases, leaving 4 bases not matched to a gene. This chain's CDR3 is CAWGGQHYEQYF. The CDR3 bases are TGTGCCTGGGGGGGACAGCACTACGAGCAGTACTTC.

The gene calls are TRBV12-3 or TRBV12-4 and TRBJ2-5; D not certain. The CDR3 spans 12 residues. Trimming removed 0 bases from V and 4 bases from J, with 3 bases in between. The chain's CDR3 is CASSLARETQYF. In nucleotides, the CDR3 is TGTGCCAGCAGTTTAGCGCGAGAGACCCAGTACTTC.

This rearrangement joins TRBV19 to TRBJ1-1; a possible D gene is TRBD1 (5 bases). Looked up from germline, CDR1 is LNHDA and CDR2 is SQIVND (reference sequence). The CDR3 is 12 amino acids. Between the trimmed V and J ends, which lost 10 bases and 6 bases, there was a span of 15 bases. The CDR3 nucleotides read TGTGCCACCGTAGGGACGGGAGCTGAAGCTTTCTTT. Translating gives CATVGTGAEAFF.

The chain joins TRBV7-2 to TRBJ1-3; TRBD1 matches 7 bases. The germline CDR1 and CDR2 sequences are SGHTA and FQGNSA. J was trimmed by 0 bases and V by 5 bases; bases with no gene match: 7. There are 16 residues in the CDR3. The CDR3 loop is CASSLGAGGSGNTIYF. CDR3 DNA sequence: TGTGCCAGCAGCCTAGGGGCAGGGGGCTCTGGAAACACCATATATTTT.